A single sample gave rise to the 23 T cell receptor beta chains below, sequenced in a study of blood T cell repertoires in COVID-19. Sequenced by immunoSEQ multiplex PCR; TCRdb stores in-frame clones only, minus some. Seen here are some 63,000 clones, 65% to 90% observed once, and the top ten hold about a sixth. Sequencing used peripheral blood. These receptors were collected from a human donor in a cohort sampled during active COVID-19.

The chain employs TRBV15 and TRBJ2-5, with 8 bases lining up with TRBD1. The germline V gene encodes CDR1 LNHNV and CDR2 YYDKDF (reference sequence). Trimming cost V 5 bases and J 1 base; bases outside gene matches: 6. CDR3 length: 15 residues. The CDR3 DNA reads TGTGCCACCAGCGCCCGGACAGGGACCCAAGAGACCCAGTACTTC. It encodes CATSARTGTQETQYF.

This chain links TRBV7-2 with TRBJ2-1, with D unresolved. V was pared by 2 bases and J by 4 bases, with 9 bases between. This CDR3 has 14 residues. Germline loops: CDR1 SGHTA, CDR2 FQGNSA. CDR3 residues: CASSLYGSYNEQFF. CDR3 nucleotide sequence: TGTGCCAGCAGCTTATATGGCAGTTACAATGAGCAGTTCTTC.

The genes are TRBV19 and TRBJ2-1; 8 positions match TRBD2. V shed 7 bases, J shed 1 base, and the junction held 9 bases outside the gene matches. In germline, CDR1 is LNHDA, CDR2 SQIVND (reference sequence). This CDR3 contains 16 residues. The CDR3: CASISSGARSYNEQFF. CDR3 DNA sequence: TGTGCCAGTATTAGTAGCGGGGCCAGATCCTACAATGAGCAGTTCTTC.

CDR3 in DNA: TGTGCCAGCAGCGCAGGACTAGCGGGCGACAATGAGCAGTTCTTC. Amino acids: CASSAGLAGDNEQFF. This chain joins TRBV7-7 and TRBJ2-1; TRBD2 aligns across 11 bases. Germline V lookup: CDR1 SSHAT, CDR2 FNYEAQ (reference sequence). Trimming cost V 5 bases and J 5 bases; bases outside gene matches: 5. The CDR3 runs 15 residues.

V usage is TRBV20-1 and J usage is TRBJ2-1; possible D gene TRBD2, 5 bases. The CDR3 covers 16 residues. V was trimmed by 3 bases and J by 0 bases, leaving 15 bases between them. Germline V gene sequence: CDR1 DFQATT, CDR2 SNEGSKA (reference sequence). The CDR3 DNA sequence: TGCAGTGCTAGTCCCTCGACGGCGGGCTCCTACAATGAGCAGTTCTTC. Translating gives CSASPSTAGSYNEQFF.

This clone was counted between two and nine times. The rearrangement links TRBV7-9 to TRBJ1-2; D gene unclear. Germline CDR1 SEHNR, CDR2 FQNEAQ (reference sequence). The CDR3 is 15 residues long. V was shortened by 0 bases and J by 7 bases, with 15 bases between the two germline ends. CDR3 DNA: TGTGCCAGCAGCTTAGCGGAGGGTTTGGTCAGTGGCTACACCTTC. Translation: CASSLAEGLVSGYTF.

The count of this clone is one. This chain links TRBV6-2 or TRBV6-3 with TRBJ1-5, with D perhaps matching TRBD1 (5 bases). V was trimmed by 5 bases and J by 2 bases, leaving 13 bases between them. Germline V CDR1 and CDR2: MNHEY, SVGEGT. The CDR3 is 15 residues long. The CDR3 region is CASSDQGTGNQPQHF. The CDR3 bases are TGTGCCAGCAGTGACCAGGGTACGGGCAATCAGCCCCAGCATTTT.

This chain links TRBV7-8 with TRBJ1-3; D perhaps matches TRBD1 (6 bases). This CDR3 is built from 14 residues. Germline CDR1 SGHVS, CDR2 FQNEAQ. Deletions cut 1 base from V and 2 bases from J, with 6 bases between. The CDR3 loop reads CASSLGTAGNTIYF. CDR3 DNA: TGTGCCAGCAGCTTAGGGACAGCTGGAAACACCATATATTTT. Full variable domain (outside the CDR3, taken from reference TRBV7-8 and TRBJ1-3): GAGVSQSPRYKVAKRGQDVALRCDPISGHVSLFWYQQALGQGPEFLTYFQNEAQLDKSGLPSDRFFAERPEGSVSTLKIQRTQQEDSAVYLCASSLGTAGNTIYFGEGSWLTVV.

The chain joins TRBV6-6 to TRBJ2-3; D may be TRBD2 (6 bases). Per germline, CDR1 MNHNY and CDR2 SVGAGI (reference sequence). CDR3 length: 13 residues. Trimming removed 6 bases at V and 1 base at J, with 8 bases between. The chain's CDR3 is CASRPGGTDTQYF. The CDR3 bases are TGTGCCAGCAGGCCGGGGGGCACAGATACGCAGTATTTT.

V gene TRBV18 combines with J gene TRBJ2-2, with 8 bases fitting TRBD1. CDR3 length: 15 residues. V lost 5 bases to trimming and J lost 2 bases; unmatched junction nucleotides: 4. Germline V gene sequence: CDR1 KGHSH, CDR2 LQKENI. In DNA form, the CDR3 reads TGTGCCAGCTCATCCGGGACAGGAAACACCGGGGAGCTGTTTTTT. Its translation is CASSSGTGNTGELFF.

The J gene is TRBJ1-4, the V gene TRBV7-8; 8 nucleotides agree with TRBD1. The CDR3 consists of 14 residues. The junction had 4 bases not matched to a gene; V was cut back by 5 bases and J by 5 bases. The germline V gene has CDR1 SGHVS and CDR2 FQNEAQ. Here the CDR3 reads CASSHGQGNEKLFF. The CDR3 DNA sequence: TGTGCCAGCAGCCATGGACAGGGAAATGAAAAACTGTTTTTT.

This clone came up a few times. The chain joins TRBV27 to TRBJ1-5; perhaps TRBD1 as D (5 bases). There are 14 residues in the CDR3. V gave up 2 bases and J gave up 5 bases, with 10 bases separating them. CDR1 and CDR2 (germline): MNHEY, SMNVEV (reference sequence). The CDR3 sequence: CASSLMGEDQPQHF. DNA of the CDR3: TGTGCCAGCAGTTTAATGGGGGAGGATCAGCCCCAGCATTTT.

The rearrangement links TRBV6-2 or TRBV6-3 to TRBJ1-2; TRBD1 might be the D (5 bases). Germline V gene lookup returns CDR1 MNHEY and CDR2 SVGEGT. This CDR3 region has 13 residues. V lost 2 bases to trimming and J lost 6 bases, with 10 bases between them. CDR3 sequence (DNA): TGTGCCAGCAGTTACCTCCCAGGGAATGGCTACACCTTC. It translates to CASSYLPGNGYTF.

The chain recombines TRBV7-3 with TRBJ2-5; D is ambiguous. This CDR3 is built from 14 residues. Trimming took 1 base from V and 5 from J, leaving 11 bases between them. Germline-derived CDR1 and CDR2 are SGHTA and FQGTGA. CDR3 in amino acids: CASSLSGLGETQYF. The CDR3 DNA sequence: TGTGCCAGCAGCTTAAGCGGCCTTGGGGAGACCCAGTACTTC.

The chain carries TRBV7-9 and TRBJ2-3; 15 bases are shared with TRBD2. Germline lookup yields CDR1 SEHNR and CDR2 FQNEAQ (reference sequence). The CDR3 has 16 residues. The V gene end was trimmed by 4 bases and the J gene end by 6 bases; junction bases not matched to a gene: 5. CDR3 DNA sequence: TGTGCCAGCAGCTCGGGACTAGCGGGGGGCGGCGATACGCAGTATTTT. It codes for CASSSGLAGGGDTQYF.

The J gene is TRBJ2-7, the V gene TRBV20-1; D is possibly TRBD2 (6 bases). V dropped 3 bases and J dropped 6 bases, with 15 bases sitting between them. The germline CDR1 and CDR2 sequences are DFQATT and SNEGSKA (reference sequence). This CDR3 has 13 amino acids. CDR3 nucleotides: TGCAGTGCTAGTCGAAGTCCCGGGGGCGAGCAGTACTTC. Its translation is CSASRSPGGEQYF.

The chain combines TRBV11-3 with TRBJ2-7; D is unclear. The CDR3 extends over 13 amino acids. Germline assignment: CDR1 SGHNT and CDR2 YENEEA. V dropped 5 bases and J dropped 9 bases, with 17 bases sitting between them. This CDR3 is CASSETVYESQYF. In nucleotides, the CDR3 is TGTGCCAGCAGCGAGACTGTCTATGAGTCGCAGTACTTC.

The J gene is TRBJ1-2, the V gene TRBV29-1; the D gene is possibly TRBD1 (6 bases). The germline V gene encodes CDR1 SQVTM and CDR2 ANQGSEA. Trimming took 4 bases from V and 4 from J, leaving 13 bases between them. The CDR3 runs 13 residues. In DNA, the CDR3 is TGCAGCGTTGTAGGTCAGGGGACCTATGGCTACACCTTC. Its protein is CSVVGQGTYGYTF.

The gene calls are TRBV6-2 or TRBV6-3 and TRBJ2-5; weak D call: TRBD1 (5 bases). The V end lost 5 bases, the J end lost 7 bases, and 17 bases lay between the germline ends. Germline loops: CDR1 MNHEY, CDR2 SVGEGT. The CDR3 sequence is 14 residues long. This chain's CDR3 is CASSTQGLRGTQYF. The CDR3 DNA follows: TGTGCCAGCAGTACCCAGGGTCTAAGGGGGACCCAGTACTTC.

V gene TRBV27 combines with J gene TRBJ2-7; tentatively, D is TRBD2 (6 bases). Germline V CDR1 and CDR2: MNHEY, SMNVEV (reference sequence). V dropped 1 base and J dropped 9 bases, with 13 bases sitting between them. The CDR3 spans 13 residues. The CDR3 protein is CASSLWRGEGQYF. The CDR3 coding sequence is TGTGCCAGCAGTTTATGGAGGGGTGAAGGGCAGTACTTC.

The chain links TRBV5-4 to TRBJ2-1, with 8 nucleotides matching TRBD1. J lost 6 bases, V lost 4 bases, and 9 bases had no gene match. Germline V CDR1 and CDR2: SGHNT, YYREEE (reference sequence). The CDR3 consists of 15 residues. The CDR3 sequence is CASSPAGQVGNEQFF. CDR3 DNA sequence: TGTGCCAGCAGCCCCGCGGGACAGGTCGGCAATGAGCAGTTCTTC.

The rearrangement links TRBV29-1 to TRBJ2-3, with D tentatively TRBD2 (5 bases). Trimming pared 4 bases from V and 6 bases from J, leaving 17 bases between. The CDR3 runs to 14 residues. CDR1 and CDR2 (germline): SQVTM, ANQGSEA. CDR3 in DNA: TGCAGCGTTGCAGCGGCTACTCCATCCGATACGCAGTATTTT. Its translation: CSVAAATPSDTQYF.

This clone appeared once. V gene TRBV3-1 (or the pseudogene TRBV3-2) combines with J gene TRBJ2-7, with 16 bases identical to TRBD2. Trimming at V came to 4 bases and at J to 9 bases, leaving 6 bases not matched to a gene. CDR3 length equals 15 residues. Per the germline V gene, CDR1 is LGHDT and CDR2 is YNNKEL (reference sequence). The CDR3 nucleotides read TGTGCCAGCAGCCCGGGGACTAGCGGGGGGGCGGGGCAGTACTTC. It codes for CASSPGTSGGAGQYF.